This T cell receptor (beta chain) was identified during a study of blood T cell repertoires in COVID-19. For the study at large: The United States, Italy and Spain were the sources of the acute and convalescent COVID-19 samples. From T cells, B-cell-depleted T cells, or PBMCs came the material, which was cDNA or gDNA.

The repertoire was sequenced with immunoSEQ multiplex PCR; TCRdb's copy has only in-frame clones and lacks some. The sample has hundreds of thousands of clones; around 83% are singletons. Per the germline V gene, CDR1 is KGHSH and CDR2 is LQKENI. The CDR3 is made up of 16 amino acids. V was pared by 3 bases and J by 0 bases, with 3 bases of the junction left unmatched. The chain recombines TRBV18 with TRBJ2-3; 10 bases fit TRBD1. The sequenced sample was peripheral blood. The clonotype originates from a man between 40 and 49 years old with acute or convalescent COVID-19. CDR3 sequence reads: CASSPTGGISTDTQYF. The CDR3 DNA follows: TGTGCCAGCTCACCGACAGGGGGCATTAGCACAGATACGCAGTATTTT.